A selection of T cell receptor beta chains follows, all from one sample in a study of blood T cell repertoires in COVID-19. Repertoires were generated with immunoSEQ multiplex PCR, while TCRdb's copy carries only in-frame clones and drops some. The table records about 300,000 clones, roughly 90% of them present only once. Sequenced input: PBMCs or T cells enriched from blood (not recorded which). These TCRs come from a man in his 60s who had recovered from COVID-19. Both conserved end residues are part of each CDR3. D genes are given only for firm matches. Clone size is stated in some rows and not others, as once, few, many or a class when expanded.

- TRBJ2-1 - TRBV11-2 CASNKLDLWGNEQFF
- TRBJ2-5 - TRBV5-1 CASSSSTGLSAQETQYF
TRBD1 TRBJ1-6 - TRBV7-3 CASSPRQGAGSPLHF
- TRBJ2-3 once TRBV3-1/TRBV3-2 CASSNPRLAETDTQYF
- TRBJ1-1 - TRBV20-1 CSASRQTTEAFF
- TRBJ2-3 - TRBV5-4 CASSLALATSTDTQYF
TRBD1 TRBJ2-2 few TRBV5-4 CASSLAFGQGAAGELFF
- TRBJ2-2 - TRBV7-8 CASSPLTETGELFF
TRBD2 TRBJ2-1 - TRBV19 CASSTLAGGPPSEQFF
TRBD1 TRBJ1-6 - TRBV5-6 CASSSAGQGLGYSPLHF
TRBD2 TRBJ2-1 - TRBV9 CASSPDSGRVYNEQFF
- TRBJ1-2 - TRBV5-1 CASSYLDSSNYGYTF
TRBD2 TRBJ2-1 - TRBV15 CATSRDLPRRTSGYNEQFF
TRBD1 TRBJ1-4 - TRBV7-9 CASSVTGTGYTNEKLFF
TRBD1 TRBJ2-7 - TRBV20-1 CSASLGQVPYEQYF
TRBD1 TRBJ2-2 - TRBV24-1 CATSDPGTGDTGELFF
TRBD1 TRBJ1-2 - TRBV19 CASSTQGPYGYTF
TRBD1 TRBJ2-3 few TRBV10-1 CASSESGQGVDTQYF
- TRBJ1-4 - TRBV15 CATGPGNEKLFF
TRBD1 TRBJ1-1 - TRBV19 CASSSDPLRDRGTEAFF
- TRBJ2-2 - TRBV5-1 CASHQQGSTGELFF
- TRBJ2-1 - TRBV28 CASSSRDFYNEQFF
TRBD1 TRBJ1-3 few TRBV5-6 CASSFLTGEVGRNTIYF
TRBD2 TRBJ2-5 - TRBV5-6 CASSLGLAGQETQYF
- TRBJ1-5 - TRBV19 CASSRGGRGMHQPQHF
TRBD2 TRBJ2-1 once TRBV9 CASSLKTSGTGEQFF
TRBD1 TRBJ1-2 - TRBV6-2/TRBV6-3 CASSHGQGSGYTF
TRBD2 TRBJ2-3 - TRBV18 CASSPSLAGEGDTQYF
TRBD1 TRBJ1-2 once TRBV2 CASSPTGEGYTF
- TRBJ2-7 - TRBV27 CASRGQGITYEQYF
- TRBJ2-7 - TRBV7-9 CASFEDSSYEQYF
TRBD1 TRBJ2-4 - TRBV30 CAWDGQGVNIQYF
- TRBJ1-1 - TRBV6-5 CASQVEGYTEAFF
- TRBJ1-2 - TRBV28 CASSANLYGYTF
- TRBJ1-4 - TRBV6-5 CASSPKGLNEKLFF
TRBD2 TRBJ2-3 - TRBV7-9 CASSRTSGRASTDTQYF
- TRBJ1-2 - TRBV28 CASSLQGPQVGYTF
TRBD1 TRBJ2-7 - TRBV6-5 CASSPWTGGYEQYF
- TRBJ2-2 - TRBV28 CASSLYRTMVSTGELFF
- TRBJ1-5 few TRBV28 CASSLTPDYSNQPQHF
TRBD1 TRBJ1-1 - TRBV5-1 CASSLGQGYTEAFF
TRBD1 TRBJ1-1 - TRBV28 CASSLIQGAGTEAFF
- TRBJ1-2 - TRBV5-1 CASSLGPEILNYGYTF
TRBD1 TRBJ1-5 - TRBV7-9 CASSYGTEGHQPQHF
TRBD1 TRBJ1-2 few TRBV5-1 CASSLGQGNGGYTF
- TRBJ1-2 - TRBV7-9 CASSLERVYGYTF
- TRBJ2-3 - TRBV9 CASSPTVQVSTDTQYF
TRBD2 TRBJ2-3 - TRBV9 CASSINRLAGGFTDTQYF
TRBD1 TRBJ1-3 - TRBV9 CASSPRGDRRVSGNTIYF
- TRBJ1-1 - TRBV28 CASRSFGTLNTEAFF
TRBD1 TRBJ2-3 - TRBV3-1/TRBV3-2 CASSQAGTGTEDTQYF
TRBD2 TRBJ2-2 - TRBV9 CASSARPAGAQNTGELFF
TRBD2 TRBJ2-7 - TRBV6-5 CASSSTTSGSYEQYF
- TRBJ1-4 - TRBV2 CASTLGGAGNEKLFF
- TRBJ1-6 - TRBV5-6 CASTKGKGAYNSPLHF
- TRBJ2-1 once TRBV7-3 CASSSGHRSSYNEQFF
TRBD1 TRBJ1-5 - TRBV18 CASSPLGQGLGNQPQHF
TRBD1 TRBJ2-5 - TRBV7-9 CASSSTGGKETQYF
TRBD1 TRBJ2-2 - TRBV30 CAWRAGTANTGELFF
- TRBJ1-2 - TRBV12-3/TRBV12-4 CASSLRGDGYTF